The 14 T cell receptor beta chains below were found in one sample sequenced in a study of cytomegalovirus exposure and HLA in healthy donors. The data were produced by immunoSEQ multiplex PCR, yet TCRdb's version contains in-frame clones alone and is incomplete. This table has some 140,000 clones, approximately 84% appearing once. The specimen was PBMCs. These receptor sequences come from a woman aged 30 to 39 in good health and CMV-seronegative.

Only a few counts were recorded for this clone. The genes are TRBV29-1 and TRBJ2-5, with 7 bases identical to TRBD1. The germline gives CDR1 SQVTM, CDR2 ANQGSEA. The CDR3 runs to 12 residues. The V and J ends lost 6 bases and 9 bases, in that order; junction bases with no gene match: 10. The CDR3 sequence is CSVTQGDGAQYF. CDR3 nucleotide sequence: TGCAGCGTCACGCAGGGGGACGGGGCCCAGTACTTC.

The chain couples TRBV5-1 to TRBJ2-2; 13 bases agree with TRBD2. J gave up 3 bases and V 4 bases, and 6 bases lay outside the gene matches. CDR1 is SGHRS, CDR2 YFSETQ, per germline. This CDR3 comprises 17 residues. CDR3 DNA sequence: TGCGCCAGCAGCCAAGGACTAGCGGGGGAGGACACCGGGGAGCTGTTTTTT. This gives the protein CASSQGLAGEDTGELFF.

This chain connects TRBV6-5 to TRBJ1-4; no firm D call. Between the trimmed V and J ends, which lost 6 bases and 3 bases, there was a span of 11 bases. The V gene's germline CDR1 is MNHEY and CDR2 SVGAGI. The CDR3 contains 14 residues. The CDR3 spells CASSSFTSNEKLFF. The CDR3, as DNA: TGTGCCAGCAGCTCTTTTACATCTAATGAAAAACTGTTTTTT.

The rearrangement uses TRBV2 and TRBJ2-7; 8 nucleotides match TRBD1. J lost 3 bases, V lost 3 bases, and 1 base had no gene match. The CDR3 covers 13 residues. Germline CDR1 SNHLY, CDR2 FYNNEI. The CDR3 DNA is TGTGCCAGCAGTGACAGGGGGCGCTACGAGCAGTACTTC. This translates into CASSDRGRYEQYF.

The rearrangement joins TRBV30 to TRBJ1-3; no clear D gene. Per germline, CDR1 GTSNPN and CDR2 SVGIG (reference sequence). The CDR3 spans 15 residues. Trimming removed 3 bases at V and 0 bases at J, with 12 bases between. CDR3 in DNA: TGTGCCTGGAGCAAACCCAGGCTCTCTGGAAACACCATATATTTT. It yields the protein CAWSKPRLSGNTIYF.

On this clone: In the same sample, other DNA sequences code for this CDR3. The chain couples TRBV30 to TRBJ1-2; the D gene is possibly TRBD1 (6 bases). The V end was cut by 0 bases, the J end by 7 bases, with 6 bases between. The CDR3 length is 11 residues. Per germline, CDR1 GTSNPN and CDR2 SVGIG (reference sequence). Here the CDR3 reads CAWSVGGGYTF. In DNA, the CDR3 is TGTGCCTGGAGTGTAGGGGGTGGCTACACCTTC.

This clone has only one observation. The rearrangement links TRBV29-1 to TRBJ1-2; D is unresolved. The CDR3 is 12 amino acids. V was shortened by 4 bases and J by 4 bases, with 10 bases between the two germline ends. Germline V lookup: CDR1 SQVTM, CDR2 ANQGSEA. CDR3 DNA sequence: TGCAGCGTTGGAGGATCACCCTATGGCTACACCTTC. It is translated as CSVGGSPYGYTF.

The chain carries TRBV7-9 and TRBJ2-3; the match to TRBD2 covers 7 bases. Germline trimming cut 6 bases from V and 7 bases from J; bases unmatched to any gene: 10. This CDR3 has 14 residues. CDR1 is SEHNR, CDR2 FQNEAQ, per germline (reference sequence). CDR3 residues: CASSVGGDAHTQYF. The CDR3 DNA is TGTGCCAGCAGTGTGGGAGGGGACGCCCATACGCAGTATTTT.

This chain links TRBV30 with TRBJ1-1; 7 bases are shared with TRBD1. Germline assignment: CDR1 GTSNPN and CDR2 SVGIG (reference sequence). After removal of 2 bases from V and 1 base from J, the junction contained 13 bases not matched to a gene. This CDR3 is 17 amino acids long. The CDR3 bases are TGTGCCTGGAGTCCCATTTTGGGACAGAGAGCGAACACTGAAGCTTTCTTT. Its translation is CAWSPILGQRANTEAFF.

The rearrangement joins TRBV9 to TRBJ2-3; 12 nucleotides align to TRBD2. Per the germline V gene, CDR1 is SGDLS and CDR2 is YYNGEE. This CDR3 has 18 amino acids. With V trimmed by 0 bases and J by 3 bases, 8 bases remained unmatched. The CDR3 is CASSVGLAGGQETDTQYF. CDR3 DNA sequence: TGTGCCAGCAGCGTAGGCCTAGCGGGGGGGCAAGAAACAGATACGCAGTATTTT.

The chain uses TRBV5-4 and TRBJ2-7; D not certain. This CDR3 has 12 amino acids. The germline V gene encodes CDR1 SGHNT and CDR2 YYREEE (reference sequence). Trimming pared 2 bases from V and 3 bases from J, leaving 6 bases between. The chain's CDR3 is CASSFLDYEQYF. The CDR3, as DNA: TGTGCCAGCAGCTTCTTAGACTACGAGCAGTACTTC.

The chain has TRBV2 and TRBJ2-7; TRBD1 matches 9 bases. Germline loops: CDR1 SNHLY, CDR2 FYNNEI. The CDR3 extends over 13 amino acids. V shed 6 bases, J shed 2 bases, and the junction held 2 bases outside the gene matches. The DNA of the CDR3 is TGTGCCAGCAGGGACAGGGGTCCCTACGAGCAGTACTTC. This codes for CASRDRGPYEQYF. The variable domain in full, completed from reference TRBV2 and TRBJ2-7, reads EPEVTQTPSHQVTQMGQEVILRCVPISNHLYFYWYRQILGQKVEFLVSFYNNEISEKSEIFDDQFSVERPDGSNFTLKIRSTKLEDSAMYFCASRDRGPYEQYFGPGTRLTVT.

The CDR3 sequence is CASSAEGIQYF. The CDR3 nucleotides read TGTGCCAGCAGTGCTGAGGGCATTCAGTACTTC. This rearrangement joins TRBV2 to TRBJ2-4; D perhaps matches TRBD2 (5 bases). The germline CDR1 and CDR2 sequences are SNHLY and FYNNEI. The CDR3 has 11 amino acids. The ends were cut back, 4 bases at V and 9 bases at J, with 7 bases in the middle.

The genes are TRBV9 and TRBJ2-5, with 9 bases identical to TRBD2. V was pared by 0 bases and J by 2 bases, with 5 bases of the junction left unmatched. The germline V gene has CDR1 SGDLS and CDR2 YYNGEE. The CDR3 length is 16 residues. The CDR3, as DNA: TGTGCCAGCAGCGTAGAGGCGGGGGGGCTTCAAGAGACCCAGTACTTC. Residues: CASSVEAGGLQETQYF.